The 7 T cell receptor beta chains presented below share a single source sample, sequenced in a study of patients and donors after allogeneic stem cell transplantation. TCRdb redid the calling of the RT-PCR reads with MiXCR, one entry per CDR3 protein. Among approximately 150,000 distinct CDR3 sequences, nearly 25% were seen once, and the ten largest hold approximately 26%. Sequenced input: blood, either unsorted or a sorted T cell fraction (not recorded which). The origin of the receptors is a human donor who was either an allogeneic HSCT recipient or a stem cell or donor lymphocyte infusion donor (not recorded which). It is not recorded whose cells these are; they may come from a transplant donor.

The chain employs TRBV28 and TRBJ2-7; 9 nucleotides line up with TRBD2. The CDR3 sequence is 13 residues long. Unmatched junction bases numbered 6, after V lost 7 bases and J lost 5 bases. The germline CDR1 and CDR2 sequences are MDHEN and SYDVKM. CDR3 in DNA: TGTGCCAGCATAGGCGGGAGGGTAGACGAGCAGTACTTC. Amino acid sequence: CASIGGRVDEQYF.

At least ten counts were recorded for this clonotype. In DNA, the CDR3 is TGCGCCAGCAGCTTTACAGGCGGCTATGGCTACACCTTC. Residues: CASSFTGGYGYTF. The genes are TRBV5-1 and TRBJ1-2; a possible D gene is TRBD1 (5 bases). CDR1 is SGHRS and CDR2 is YFSETQ in the germline V gene. V lost 2 bases and J 4 bases, leaving 9 bases between the germline ends. The length of the CDR3 is 13 residues.

The chain joins TRBV12-3 or TRBV12-4 to TRBJ2-3; D remains unclear. This CDR3 comprises 14 residues. V shed 1 base and J shed 4 bases, with 9 bases lying between them. For the CDR3, the DNA is TGTGCCAGCAGTTTAGAATCAAGCCCAGATACGCAGTATTTT. It encodes CASSLESSPDTQYF.

The chain couples TRBV5-5 to TRBJ2-2; maybe TRBD2 (5 bases). The CDR3 contains 16 residues. CDR1 SGHKS and CDR2 YYEKEE come from the germline V gene (reference sequence). Trimming removed 0 bases from V and 0 bases from J, with 9 bases in between. The CDR3 bases are TGTGCCAGCAGCTTGGGTCCGGGGTCGAACACCGGGGAGCTGTTTTTT. As protein: CASSLGPGSNTGELFF.

This clonotype has more than one count but fewer than ten. The chain uses TRBV7-2 and TRBJ1-1; the D gene is possibly TRBD1 (5 bases). Germline CDR1 is SGHTA and CDR2 is FQGNSA. The germline V and J ends were trimmed by 0 bases and 2 bases, with 10 bases remaining between them. The CDR3 covers 15 residues. The CDR3: CASSLALTANTEAFF. The CDR3 DNA reads as TGTGCCAGCAGCTTAGCCTTGACAGCTAACACTGAAGCTTTCTTT.

J is TRBJ2-3 and V is TRBV6-4, with unresolved D. The CDR3 is 14 amino acids. Germline V gives CDR1 MRHNA, CDR2 SNTAGT. V lost 2 bases to trimming and J lost 2 bases, with 8 bases between them. CDR3 region: CASSDEAYTDTQYF. The CDR3 DNA follows: TGTGCCAGCAGTGACGAGGCATACACAGATACGCAGTATTTT.

Note on this clonotype: The conserved final phenylalanine or tryptophan is absent from the CDR3, which likely points to a read error. The V and J genes are TRBV5-1 and TRBJ1-1, with no clear D. The CDR3 runs to 14 residues. V lost 0 bases and J 1 base, leaving 7 bases between the germline ends. The V gene's germline CDR1 is SGHRS and CDR2 YFSETQ. The CDR3 coding sequence is TGCGCCAGCAGCTTGGCAAGGGCGAACACTGAAGCTTTCTTG. Encoded protein: CASSLARANTEAFL.